This is a list of T cell receptor beta chains from one sample in a study of blood T cells in healthy people across ages. MiXCR, run by TCRdb on the 5' RACE reads, gives a single entry per CDR3 protein. The profile shows some 1.5 million distinct CDR3 sequences, 28% of them singletons. The specimen sequenced was blood. Source of these receptors: a woman aged 25-40 years in good health. Both conserved end residues are part of each CDR3. Each record gives: V gene, CDR3 length, clone size, D gene, J gene, CDR3 protein, CDR3 DNA. The D gene is left open where the match is weak. Where a row states a size, it is once, few, many or the class of an expanded clone; other rows omit it.

V: TRBV27; length: 14; size: few; D: -; J: TRBJ2-7; CDR3: CASSPWAGAGEQYF; DNA: TGTGCCAGCAGTCCATGGGCGGGGGCGGGCGAGCAGTACTTC
V: TRBV5-1; length: 16; size: few; D: -; J: TRBJ2-7; CDR3: CASSSTNVLASDEQYF; DNA: TGCGCCAGCAGCTCCACCAACGTTCTAGCGTCTGACGAGCAGTACTTC
V: TRBV5-1; length: 11; size: -; D: -; J: TRBJ1-1; CDR3: CASGLDSEAFF; DNA: TGCGCCAGCGGCTTGGACAGCGAAGCTTTCTTT
V: TRBV12-3/TRBV12-4; length: 16; size: -; D: TRBD1; J: TRBJ1-2; CDR3: CASSSPPGQGVGGYTF; DNA: TGTGCCAGCAGTTCACCTCCGGGACAGGGGGTAGGGGGCTACACCTTC
V: TRBV7-7; length: 13; size: -; D: -; J: TRBJ2-3; CDR3: CASSSELADTQYF; DNA: TGTGCCAGCAGCTCGGAACTAGCAGATACGCAGTATTTT
V: TRBV12-3/TRBV12-4; length: 13; size: few; D: -; J: TRBJ1-6; CDR3: CASSLAENSPLHF; DNA: TGTGCCAGCAGTTTAGCGGAGAATTCACCCCTCCACTTT
V: TRBV5-1; length: 14; size: many; D: TRBD1; J: TRBJ2-7; CDR3: CASSPGTGLNEQYF; DNA: TGCGCCAGCAGTCCCGGGACAGGGCTTAACGAGCAGTACTTC
V: TRBV29-1; length: 13; size: -; D: -; J: TRBJ1-5; CDR3: CTAEGSSNQPQHF; DNA: TGCACCGCCGAGGGGTCTAGCAATCAGCCCCAGCATTTT
V: TRBV6-1; length: 17; size: -; D: TRBD2; J: TRBJ2-2; CDR3: CASCDVAGGPNTGELFF; DNA: TGTGCCAGCTGTGATGTAGCGGGGGGGCCGAACACCGGGGAGCTGTTTTTT
V: TRBV6-5; length: 16; size: many; D: -; J: TRBJ1-2; CDR3: CASRPTLGDGNYGYTF; DNA: TGTGCCAGCAGACCTACTTTGGGGGACGGAAACTATGGCTACACCTTC
V: TRBV5-1; length: 16; size: few; D: TRBD2; J: TRBJ2-3; CDR3: CASSLLSGGALDTQYF; DNA: TGCGCCAGCAGCTTGTTGAGCGGGGGGGCCTTAGATACGCAGTATTTT
V: TRBV4-1; length: 17; size: few; D: -; J: TRBJ2-1; CDR3: CASSQVGRGGHHNEQFF; DNA: TGCGCCAGCAGCCAAGTCGGTAGGGGGGGCCACCACAATGAGCAGTTCTTC
V: TRBV29-1; length: 21; size: -; D: TRBD2; J: TRBJ2-2; CDR3: CSATKIGIPVAGGLGSGELFF; DNA: TGCAGCGCTACGAAGATTGGCATTCCAGTAGCGGGGGGGCTTGGATCCGGGGAGCTGTTTTTT
V: TRBV23-1; length: 21; size: few; D: TRBD1; J: TRBJ2-3; CDR3: CASSQSAWTGGPDPSTDTQYF; DNA: TGCGCCAGCAGTCAATCGGCCTGGACAGGGGGCCCCGACCCCTCCACAGATACGCAGTATTTT
V: TRBV19; length: 16; size: -; D: -; J: TRBJ2-6; CDR3: CASSREQGAGANVLTF; DNA: TGTGCCAGTAGTAGGGAACAGGGTGCTGGGGCCAACGTCCTGACTTTC
V: TRBV12-3/TRBV12-4; length: 14; size: many; D: -; J: TRBJ1-2; CDR3: CASTPGRDNYGYTF; DNA: TGTGCCAGCACCCCTGGGCGGGACAACTATGGCTACACCTTC
V: TRBV6-2/TRBV6-3; length: 13; size: many; D: -; J: TRBJ1-2; CDR3: CASSYGRPAGYTF; DNA: TGTGCCAGCAGTTACGGGAGGCCTGCGGGCTACACCTTC
V: TRBV6-1; length: 17; size: few; D: -; J: TRBJ2-6; CDR3: CASSALQAGSGANVLTF; DNA: TGTGCCAGCAGTGCTTTGCAGGCGGGCTCTGGGGCCAACGTCCTGACTTTC
V: TRBV7-2; length: 15; size: many; D: -; J: TRBJ1-1; CDR3: CASSLGSGVNTEAFF; DNA: TGTGCCAGCAGCTTAGGGTCAGGGGTTAACACTGAAGCTTTCTTT
V: TRBV6-2/TRBV6-3; length: 14; size: few; D: -; J: TRBJ1-2; CDR3: CASSYPVIRIGYTF; DNA: TGTGCCAGCAGTTATCCGGTGATTCGGATCGGCTACACCTTC
V: TRBV6-5; length: 13; size: -; D: -; J: TRBJ1-2; CDR3: CASSYGPPGGYTF; DNA: TGTGCCAGCAGTTACGGACCACCCGGCGGCTACACCTTC
V: TRBV20-1; length: 16; size: few; D: TRBD2; J: TRBJ2-5; CDR3: CSARDLAGGFGETQYF; DNA: TGCAGTGCTAGAGATTTAGCGGGAGGGTTCGGGGAGACCCAGTACTTC
V: TRBV4-2; length: 14; size: few; D: -; J: TRBJ2-5; CDR3: CASSQLPGVETQYF; DNA: TGTGCCAGCAGCCAACTCCCAGGGGTTGAGACCCAGTACTTC
V: TRBV20-1; length: 12; size: few; D: -; J: TRBJ2-7; CDR3: CSVGISAGEQYF; DNA: TGCAGTGTTGGTATTTCGGCTGGGGAGCAGTACTTC
V: TRBV28; length: 16; size: -; D: -; J: TRBJ2-3; CDR3: CASKGGRLSRTDTQYF; DNA: TGTGCCAGCAAGGGCGGGCGCCTCTCCCGCACAGATACGCAGTATTTT
V: TRBV12-3/TRBV12-4; length: 18; size: few; D: TRBD1; J: TRBJ1-3; CDR3: CASLPTLGTANSGNTIYF; DNA: TGTGCCAGTCTACCTACCCTAGGGACAGCCAACTCTGGAAACACCATATATTTT
V: TRBV5-1; length: 16; size: -; D: TRBD1; J: TRBJ2-5; CDR3: CASSLSGTGAQETQYF; DNA: TGCGCCAGCAGCTTAAGCGGGACAGGGGCACAAGAGACCCAGTACTTC
V: TRBV7-2; length: 13; size: -; D: -; J: TRBJ2-7; CDR3: CASSSQSGYEQYF; DNA: TGTGCCAGCAGCTCCCAGTCGGGATACGAGCAGTACTTC
V: TRBV7-3; length: 17; size: -; D: TRBD2; J: TRBJ2-1; CDR3: CASSLTGLTSGYNEQFF; DNA: TGTGCCAGCAGCTTAACGGGTTTAACTAGCGGGTACAATGAGCAGTTCTTC
V: TRBV2; length: 13; size: -; D: -; J: TRBJ2-5; CDR3: CAANSRSDETQYF; DNA: TGTGCCGCAAACTCCCGGAGCGATGAGACCCAGTACTTC
V: TRBV12-3/TRBV12-4; length: 11; size: few; D: -; J: TRBJ2-2; CDR3: CATRRAGELFF; DNA: TGTGCCACCAGACGGGCCGGGGAGCTGTTTTTT
V: TRBV12-3/TRBV12-4; length: 16; size: many; D: -; J: TRBJ2-1; CDR3: CASRFSLGGGWNEQFF; DNA: TGTGCCAGCAGGTTCTCTCTCGGGGGCGGGTGGAATGAGCAGTTCTTC
V: TRBV7-9; length: 14; size: -; D: -; J: TRBJ2-3; CDR3: CASSLEYFTDTQYF; DNA: TGTGCCAGCAGCTTAGAGTACTTCACAGATACGCAGTATTTT
V: TRBV10-3; length: 12; size: few; D: -; J: TRBJ2-1; CDR3: CAISDTSYEQFF; DNA: TGTGCCATCAGTGACACCTCCTACGAGCAGTTCTTC
V: TRBV7-2; length: 15; size: -; D: TRBD2; J: TRBJ2-7; CDR3: CASSPSGTSLYEQYF; DNA: TGTGCCAGCAGCCCGAGCGGGACTAGCCTCTACGAGCAGTACTTC
V: TRBV20-1; length: 14; size: -; D: -; J: TRBJ2-1; CDR3: CSARSGPGSNEQFF; DNA: TGCAGTGCTAGGTCCGGACCCGGGAGCAATGAGCAGTTCTTC
V: TRBV7-2; length: 14; size: few; D: -; J: TRBJ2-1; CDR3: CASSLGGRMNEQFF; DNA: TGTGCCAGCAGCTTAGGGGGACGGATGAATGAGCAGTTCTTC
V: TRBV5-5; length: 15; size: -; D: TRBD1; J: TRBJ1-1; CDR3: CASSLTGQMNTEAFF; DNA: TGTGCCAGCAGTTTGACGGGACAGATGAACACTGAAGCTTTCTTT
V: TRBV20-1; length: 18; size: -; D: TRBD2; J: TRBJ2-5; CDR3: CSARDMLAGGWNQETQYF; DNA: TGCAGTGCTAGAGATATGCTAGCGGGGGGATGGAACCAAGAGACCCAGTACTTC
V: TRBV28; length: 13; size: -; D: -; J: TRBJ1-6; CDR3: CASRGQLHSPLHF; DNA: TGTGCCAGCAGAGGACAGCTCCATTCACCCCTCCACTTT
V: TRBV6-5; length: 13; size: -; D: -; J: TRBJ2-1; CDR3: CASSDGGRHEQFF; DNA: TGTGCCAGCAGTGACGGGGGACGCCATGAGCAGTTCTTC
V: TRBV7-2; length: 13; size: -; D: -; J: TRBJ2-7; CDR3: CASSPGPGRGQYF; DNA: TGTGCCAGCAGCCCGGGGCCGGGGCGCGGGCAGTACTTC
V: TRBV10-1; length: 15; size: few; D: TRBD2; J: TRBJ2-1; CDR3: CASSEDGRGYNEQFF; DNA: TGCGCCAGCAGTGAGGACGGGCGGGGGTATAATGAGCAGTTCTTC
V: TRBV12-3/TRBV12-4; length: 13; size: many; D: -; J: TRBJ1-2; CDR3: CASHRAGSHGYTF; DNA: TGTGCCAGCCATAGGGCAGGAAGTCATGGCTACACCTTC
V: TRBV7-9; length: 13; size: few; D: -; J: TRBJ2-5; CDR3: CASSPPKKETQYF; DNA: TGTGCCAGCAGCCCGCCTAAAAAAGAGACCCAGTACTTC
V: TRBV20-1; length: 12; size: few; D: -; J: TRBJ2-5; CDR3: CSARDRQGTQYF; DNA: TGCAGTGCTAGAGACAGGCAAGGGACCCAGTACTTC
V: TRBV25-1; length: 14; size: -; D: -; J: TRBJ2-2; CDR3: CASGGRGNTGELFF; DNA: TGTGCCAGCGGGGGACGGGGGAACACCGGGGAGCTGTTTTTT
V: TRBV7-2; length: 16; size: -; D: -; J: TRBJ2-3; CDR3: CASSWGGRAFTDTQYF; DNA: TGTGCCAGCAGCTGGGGGGGGCGGGCCTTCACAGATACGCAGTATTTT
V: TRBV3-1; length: 15; size: few; D: TRBD1; J: TRBJ1-5; CDR3: CASSLQGGFGQPQHF; DNA: TGTGCCAGCAGCCTCCAGGGGGGCTTCGGTCAGCCCCAGCATTTT